The 12 T cell receptor beta chains below were found in one sample sequenced in a study of blood T cell repertoires in COVID-19. The protocol was immunoSEQ multiplex PCR, while the TCRdb copy is restricted to in-frame clones and leaves out a portion. The data show roughly 16,000 clones, about 90% seen once. The sample consisted of peripheral blood. The origin of the receptors is a human donor in a cohort sampled during active COVID-19.

By its share, this clone is medium-sized (0.01 to 0.1%). The V call is TRBV7-2, the J call TRBJ2-2, with unresolved D. The V gene's germline CDR1 is SGHTA and CDR2 FQGNSA. The CDR3 is 13 residues long. With 1 base removed from V and 6 bases from J, the gap between germline ends came to 6 bases. CDR3 bases: TGTGCCAGCAGCTTAGGTGTCTCCGGGGAGCTGTTTTTT. It codes for CASSLGVSGELFF.

There are a few counts of this clone. The chain recombines TRBV5-1 with TRBJ1-6, with D unresolved. CDR3 length equals 13 residues. Germline V lookup: CDR1 SGHRS, CDR2 YFSETQ. V was shortened by 4 bases and J by 9 bases, with 11 bases between the two germline ends. The CDR3 DNA sequence: TGCGCCAGCAGCCTCCGAGAGGGTTCACCCCTCCACTTT. Translating it yields CASSLREGSPLHF.

The chain employs TRBV5-1 and TRBJ1-2; D might be TRBD1 (6 bases). Germline CDR1 and CDR2: SGHRS and YFSETQ. The CDR3 has 12 residues. V was pared by 4 bases and J by 6 bases, with 10 bases between. The CDR3 DNA follows: TGCGCCAGCAGCGAGAACAGGGATGGCTACACCTTC. This gives the protein CASSENRDGYTF.

The chain couples TRBV19 to TRBJ2-2; 11 nucleotides line up with TRBD2. CDR3 length: 15 residues. Germline CDR1 LNHDA, CDR2 SQIVND (reference sequence). V lost 7 bases, J lost 1 base, and 2 bases stayed unmatched. The CDR3 sequence: CASIAGGRNTGELFF. CDR3 DNA: TGTGCCAGTATAGCGGGGGGGCGGAACACCGGGGAGCTGTTTTTT.

The chain is built from TRBV19 and TRBJ2-1; 8 bases are shared with TRBD1. Losses at the gene ends were 6 bases for V and 2 bases for J; bases not matched to a gene: 3. This CDR3 is 14 amino acids long. CDR1 is LNHDA, CDR2 SQIVND, per germline (reference sequence). CDR3 residues: CASSRQGTYNEQFF. CDR3 bases: TGTGCCAGTAGCAGACAGGGGACCTACAATGAGCAGTTCTTC.

This clone was seen a handful of times. The CDR3 sequence is CASSLGVSGNTIYF. The CDR3 DNA reads as TGTGCCAGCAGCTTGGGAGTCTCTGGAAACACCATATATTTT. The J gene is TRBJ1-3, the V gene TRBV7-9; D call uncertain. The CDR3 has 14 amino acids. The ends were cut back, 3 bases at V and 0 bases at J, with 6 bases in the middle. In germline, CDR1 is SEHNR, CDR2 FQNEAQ (reference sequence).

The rearrangement links TRBV21-1 to TRBJ1-1. TRBV21-1 is recorded as a pseudogene. The CDR3 sequence is 15 residues long. CDR3 region: CASSNRGAADTEAFF. CDR3 sequence (DNA): TGTGCCAGCAGCAATCGGGGGGCTGCGGACACTGAAGCTTTCTTT.

This chain links TRBV3-1 (or the pseudogene TRBV3-2) with TRBJ2-2; the match to TRBD2 covers 9 bases. J gave up 6 bases and V 0 bases, and 8 bases lay outside the gene matches. The germline gives CDR1 LGHDT, CDR2 YNNKEL (reference sequence). This CDR3 is built from 17 residues. The CDR3 DNA reads TGTGCCAGCAGCCAAGATTCTGCGGGGGGGCCCCCCGGGGAGCTGTTTTTT. Translated: CASSQDSAGGPPGELFF.

This clone was found once. V gene TRBV28 combines with J gene TRBJ1-6, with 7 bases aligning to TRBD1. This CDR3 region has 14 residues. Trimming removed 5 bases from V and 11 bases from J; junction bases left unmatched: 9. Germline lookup yields CDR1 MDHEN and CDR2 SYDVKM. This CDR3 is CASSPQDRPPPLHF. The CDR3 DNA is TGTGCCAGCAGTCCCCAGGACAGGCCGCCACCCCTCCACTTT.

Here the CDR3 DNA reads TGTGCCAGCAGTTTACTAGCGGGCCGCACAGATACGCAGTATTTT. Translating gives CASSLLAGRTDTQYF. The chain joins TRBV28 to TRBJ2-3, with 8 positions matching TRBD2. The CDR3 is made up of 15 amino acids. Germline assignment: CDR1 MDHEN and CDR2 SYDVKM. V was clipped by 2 bases and J by 1 base; unmatched bases: 2. Together with reference TRBV28 and TRBJ2-3, the CDR3 gives the full variable domain: DVKVTQSSRYLVKRTGEKVFLECVQDMDHENMFWYRQDPGLGLRLIYFSYDVKMKEKGDIPEGYSVSREKKERFSLILESASTNQTSMYLCASSLLAGRTDTQYFGPGTRLTVL.

The rearrangement joins TRBV7-9 to TRBJ1-5; 12 bases map to TRBD1. Germline assignment: CDR1 SEHNR and CDR2 FQNEAQ (reference sequence). This CDR3 comprises 14 residues. Trimming removed 7 bases from V and 5 bases from J; junction bases left unmatched: 3. CDR3 nucleotides: TGTGCCAGCACCGGGACAGGGGGCGATCAGCCCCAGCATTTT. It encodes CASTGTGGDQPQHF.

The V call is TRBV25-1, the J call TRBJ2-5; D remains unclear. Germline V gives CDR1 MGHDK, CDR2 SYGVNS. V was clipped by 8 bases and J by 5 bases, with 18 bases between them. The CDR3 contains 14 residues. CDR3 nucleotides: TGTGCCAGCCGTGGGGTCGTCGTCGGGGAGACCCAGTACTTC. Amino acid sequence: CASRGVVVGETQYF.